A single sample gave rise to the 10 T cell receptor beta chains below, sequenced in a study of T-cell reconstitution after alpha-beta-depleted transplantation in children. Molecular barcoding with unique molecular identifiers was used for the TCRbeta library. TCRdb redid the calling of the PCR reads with MiXCR, one entry per CDR3 protein. The data hold approximately 980,000 distinct CDR3 sequences, with roughly 29% observed a single time. Sample: PBMCs, mostly from graft donor cells, taken 360 days after TCRalphabeta/CD19-depleted stem cell transplant. These TCRs come from a boy in the first two years of life who had a stem cell transplant for SCID, so the T cells may come from the graft donor.

The rearrangement joins TRBV12-3 or TRBV12-4 to TRBJ2-7; D remains unclear. Trimming removed 4 bases at V and 0 bases at J, with 10 bases between. There are 14 residues in the CDR3. In DNA, the CDR3 is TGTGCCAGCAGTTACGCACAGATCTCCTACGAGCAGTACTTC. This translates into CASSYAQISYEQYF.

This chain links TRBV3-1 with TRBJ1-2; a weak D match, TRBD1 (5 bases). V lost 1 base, J lost 7 bases, and 13 bases lay in between. The CDR3 sequence is 14 residues long. Germline-derived CDR1 and CDR2 are LGHDT and YNNKEL (reference sequence). The CDR3 region has the DNA TGTGCCAGCAGCCAAGTCCGGGGGATGGGTGGCTACACCTTC. Translation: CASSQVRGMGGYTF.

The V call is TRBV15, the J call TRBJ2-7; no clear D. Trimming shortened V by 2 bases and J by 5 bases, and 10 bases separated the two germline ends. Germline lookup yields CDR1 LNHNV and CDR2 YYDKDF (reference sequence). This CDR3 has 13 amino acids. The CDR3 loop is CATSRPYGDEQYF. The DNA of the CDR3 is TGTGCCACCAGCAGACCCTATGGAGACGAGCAGTACTTC.

The chain employs TRBV28 and TRBJ1-4, with 7 bases identical to TRBD1. The V gene's germline CDR1 is MDHEN and CDR2 SYDVKM. V trimming: 3 bases; J trimming: 2 bases; junction bases outside the gene matches: 3. This CDR3 is 15 amino acids long. The DNA for the CDR3 is TGTGCCAGCAGTTTGATACAGGGGACTAATGAAAAACTGTTTTTT. Its translation is CASSLIQGTNEKLFF.

The rearrangement uses TRBV20-1 and TRBJ2-7; no reliable D call. Germline V gene data show CDR1 as DFQATT and CDR2 as SNEGSKA (reference sequence). The CDR3 extends over 13 amino acids. Trimming stripped 2 bases from V and 2 bases from J, with 10 bases between. The CDR3 loop reads CSARRDPTYEQYF. The CDR3 DNA reads TGCAGTGCTAGAAGAGACCCGACCTACGAGCAGTACTTC.

The V gene is TRBV12-3 or TRBV12-4, the J gene TRBJ2-3; tentatively, D is TRBD2 (6 bases). CDR3 size: 16 residues. V dropped 1 base and J dropped 4 bases, with 15 bases sitting between them. The chain's CDR3 is CASSLGFTVAADTQYF. DNA for the CDR3: TGTGCCAGCAGTTTAGGGTTTACAGTAGCGGCAGATACGCAGTATTTT.

In this sample, this clonotype turned up a few times. This sequence joins TRBV20-1 and TRBJ2-1; TRBD2 might be the D (6 bases). Germline-derived CDR1 and CDR2 are DFQATT and SNEGSKA (reference sequence). The CDR3 covers 15 residues. Trimming removed 1 base at V and 2 bases at J, with 12 bases between. This CDR3 reads CSARVMGGTYNEQFF. The CDR3 DNA is TGCAGTGCTAGAGTGATGGGGGGTACCTACAATGAGCAGTTCTTC.

This clonotype was picked up one time. The genes are TRBV5-5 and TRBJ2-1, with 9 bases lining up with TRBD2. V dropped 4 bases and J dropped 6; count of bases not matched to a gene: 11. Germline values: CDR1 SGHKS, CDR2 YYEKEE (reference sequence). This CDR3 has 16 amino acids. CDR3 residues: CASSPEEGLARNEQFF. The CDR3, as DNA: TGTGCCAGCAGCCCCGAAGAAGGACTAGCGCGCAATGAGCAGTTCTTC.

This rearrangement joins TRBV10-2 to TRBJ1-4, with unresolved D. The CDR3 is 16 amino acids. Per germline, CDR1 WSHSY and CDR2 SAAADI. Trimming removed 2 bases from V and 10 bases from J, with 20 bases in between. The CDR3 DNA sequence: TGCGCCAGCAGTGAGACCACTAACCCCGTTCGGGGAAAACTGTTTTTT. Protein product: CASSETTNPVRGKLFF.

DNA of the CDR3: TGTGCCAGCAGCCAAGGGGGGCAGGCCAAAAACATTCAGTACTTC. Protein: CASSQGGQAKNIQYF. The chain uses TRBV13 and TRBJ2-4, with D perhaps assigned TRBD1 or TRBD2 (6 bases each). V lost 5 bases and J lost 1, with 12 bases in between. The CDR3 length is 15 residues. Germline V lookup: CDR1 PRHDT, CDR2 FYEKMQ (reference sequence).